This T cell receptor (beta chain) appears in the sequencing data of a study of blood T cell repertoires in COVID-19. Study information: Samples representing acute and convalescent COVID-19 were sourced from the United States, Italy and Spain.

The CDR3 runs to 15 residues. Germline CDR1 is SGHDT and CDR2 is YYEEEE. The junction had 4 bases not matched to a gene; V was cut back by 0 bases and J by 6 bases. Authors' analysis steps: Nucleated cell number was recorded as an estimate derived from reference gene primer amplification. TCRdb's table, derived via immunoSEQ multiplex PCR, lists solely in-frame clones and lacks some. V and J calls and clone size are those listed in that table; D and trimming were worked out from the DNA. The sample lists some 360,000 clones, about 89% seen once, with approximately 2.4% in the top ten. V and J are TRBV5-6 and TRBJ1-2; 11 bases align to TRBD1. This TCR was recovered from a woman aged 55-70 years with COVID-19, enrolled during active disease. Material: peripheral blood. This CDR3 reads CASSLVGQGADGYTF. CDR3 in DNA: TGTGCCAGCAGCTTGGTCGGACAGGGGGCGGATGGCTACACCTTC.